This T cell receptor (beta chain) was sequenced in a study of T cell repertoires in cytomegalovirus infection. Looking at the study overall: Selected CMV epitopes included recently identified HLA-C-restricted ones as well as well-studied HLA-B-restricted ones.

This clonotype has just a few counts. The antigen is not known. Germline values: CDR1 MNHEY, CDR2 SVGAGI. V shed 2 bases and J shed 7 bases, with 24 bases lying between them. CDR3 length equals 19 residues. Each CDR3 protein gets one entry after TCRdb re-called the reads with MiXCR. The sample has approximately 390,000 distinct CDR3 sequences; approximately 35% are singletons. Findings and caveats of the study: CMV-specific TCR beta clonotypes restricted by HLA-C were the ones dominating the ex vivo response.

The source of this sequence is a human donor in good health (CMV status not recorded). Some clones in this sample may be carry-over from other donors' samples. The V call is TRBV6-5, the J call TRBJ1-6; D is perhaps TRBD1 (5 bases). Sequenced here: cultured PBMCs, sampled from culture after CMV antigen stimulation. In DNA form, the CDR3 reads TGTGCCAGCAGTTACAGGGCGAGGACACGACAGCGACCAAATTCACCCCTCCACTTT. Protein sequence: CASSYRARTRQRPNSPLHF.